This T cell receptor (beta chain) comes out of a study of T cells after yellow fever vaccination. Study details: Fractions with few cells were prepared using SMART-Seq v4 Ultra Low Input. General study findings and limits: Highly abundant clonotypes carried over from the bulk population could end up in FACS-sorted repertoires as contaminants. The study re-detected most primary-vaccination clones after the booster (96% CD4, roughly 88% CD8).

MiXCR was run by TCRdb on the 5' RACE reads, yielding one entry per CDR3 protein. The sample shows 110,000 to 150,000 distinct CDR3 sequences, under 8% of them seen only once. About this clonotype: The antigen is undetermined.

This CDR3 comprises 17 residues. With V trimmed by 2 bases and J by 5 bases, 11 bases remained unmatched. Germline CDR1 reads SGHRS; CDR2 reads YFSETQ. The clonotype originates from a man aged 30 to 39 who received the YFV17D yellow fever vaccine. V and J are TRBV5-1 and TRBJ2-1; TRBD1 matches 9 bases. Sequencing was performed on CD4+ T cells sorted from PBMCs, taken 10 days after the yellow fever booster vaccination. CDR3 sequence (DNA): TGCGCCAGCAGCTTAGAACCGGTGGGACAGGGCCACAATGAGCAGTTCTTC. It is translated as CASSLEPVGQGHNEQFF.